The 32 T cell receptor beta chains given below trace back to one sample, sequenced in a study of blood T cell repertoires in COVID-19. The method was immunoSEQ multiplex PCR; TCRdb's version includes in-frame clones alone and lacks a portion of them. Found here are under 400,000 clones, 80% to 90% of them singletons; the top ten hold about 10%. The sequenced material came from peripheral blood. The receptors were gathered from a woman aged 25 to 45 with COVID-19, enrolled during active disease.

This clone was seen a few times. This rearrangement joins TRBV10-1 to TRBJ2-7; 9 nucleotides agree with TRBD2. The V and J ends lost 6 bases and 5 bases, in that order; junction bases with no gene match: 8. Germline V gene sequence: CDR1 WNHNN, CDR2 SYGVQD (reference sequence). This CDR3 has 14 amino acids. The CDR3 here is CASSVAGVPHEQYF. The DNA of the CDR3 is TGCGCCAGCAGCGTAGCGGGAGTCCCCCACGAGCAGTACTTC.

J is TRBJ2-7 and V is TRBV29-1; D gene unclear. The CDR3 totals 13 residues. Germline V CDR1 and CDR2: SQVTM, ANQGSEA. V was shortened by 7 bases and J by 1 base, with 14 bases between the two germline ends. The CDR3 DNA follows: TGCAGCGGGCTCCATCCCAGGTCCTACGAGCAGTACTTC. Its protein is CSGLHPRSYEQYF.

The CDR3, as DNA: TGTGCCAGCAGCTACCCAGGACAGGGATGGTATGGCTACACCTTC. Translating it yields CASSYPGQGWYGYTF. This chain connects TRBV7-2 to TRBJ1-2; 8 positions agree with TRBD1. Trimming cost V 4 bases and J 5 bases; bases outside gene matches: 9. Looked up from germline, CDR1 is SGHTA and CDR2 is FQGNSA. CDR3 length: 15 residues.

The chain joins TRBV27 to TRBJ1-3; TRBD1 agrees at 7 bases. With 6 bases clipped from V and 0 bases from J, the junction kept 5 bases outside the gene matches. CDR3 length equals 15 residues. Germline CDR1 and CDR2: MNHEY and SMNVEV (reference sequence). The CDR3 DNA reads as TGTGCCAGCAGGCGGACAGGAGACTCTGGAAACACCATATATTTT. As protein: CASRRTGDSGNTIYF.

The V call is TRBV19, the J call TRBJ1-5, with TRBD1 matching 8 bases. This CDR3 comprises 15 residues. Germline CDR1 reads LNHDA; CDR2 reads SQIVND (reference sequence). Trimming took 5 bases from V and 2 from J; bases not matched to a gene: 5. The DNA of the CDR3 is TGTGCCAGTAGTCCCCGGGGACAGGGCAATCAGCCCCAGCATTTT. Amino acid sequence: CASSPRGQGNQPQHF. Full variable domain (outside the CDR3, taken from reference TRBV19 and TRBJ1-5): DGGITQSPKYLFRKEGQNVTLSCEQNLNHDAMYWYRQDPGQGLRLIYYSQIVNDFQKGDIAEGYSVSREKKESFPLTVTSAQKNPTAFYLCASSPRGQGNQPQHFGDGTRLSIL.

Here the CDR3 DNA reads TGCGCCAGCAGCCTCCCCGGGACAGACGTTCGTGAAGCTTTCTTT. Translating gives CASSLPGTDVREAFF. This chain links TRBV5-1 with TRBJ1-1; 7 bases are shared with TRBD1. The germline CDR1 and CDR2 sequences are SGHRS and YFSETQ. The CDR3 has 15 amino acids. Losses at the gene ends were 4 bases for V and 7 bases for J; bases not matched to a gene: 13.

The rearrangement joins TRBV11-3 to TRBJ2-1; 13 bases map to TRBD2. CDR1 is SGHNT and CDR2 is YENEEA in the germline V gene. The trim removed 5 bases at V and 8 bases at J, leaving 6 bases unmatched. CDR3 length: 15 residues. CDR3 sequence (DNA): TGTGCCAGCAGCCCTGGACTAGCGGGAGTATATGAGCAGTTCTTC. Translation gives CASSPGLAGVYEQFF.

The chain has TRBV24-1 and TRBJ1-5, with D hard to call. Germline CDR1 reads KGHDR; CDR2 reads SFDVKD. The V gene lost 7 bases and the J gene lost 0 bases, with 12 bases spanning the gap. The CDR3 has 15 residues. In DNA, the CDR3 is TGTGCCACCAGCGAGGGCGTCTATAGCAATCAGCCCCAGCATTTT. Protein: CATSEGVYSNQPQHF.

This chain links TRBV29-1 with TRBJ2-1; D not resolved. The CDR3 extends over 12 amino acids. Germline-derived CDR1 and CDR2 are SQVTM and ANQGSEA. V was clipped by 1 base and J by 4 bases, with 5 bases between them. The CDR3 loop reads CSVEAKYNEQFF. In DNA, the CDR3 is TGCAGCGTTGAAGCCAAATACAATGAGCAGTTCTTC.

The chain links TRBV6-5 to TRBJ1-2; no clear D. Germline V gene sequence: CDR1 MNHEY, CDR2 SVGAGI. The germline V and J ends were trimmed by 6 bases and 8 bases, with 13 bases remaining between them. The CDR3 runs to 12 residues. CDR3 residues: CASSPLAGGYTF. The CDR3 DNA is TGTGCCAGCAGCCCCTTGGCGGGCGGCTACACCTTC.

The chain joins TRBV24-1 to TRBJ2-1, with 9 bases matching TRBD1. V lost 4 bases to trimming and J lost 6 bases; unmatched junction nucleotides: 6. Germline lookup yields CDR1 KGHDR and CDR2 SFDVKD. This CDR3 region has 15 residues. The CDR3 DNA is TGTGCCACCAGTGAGCCGGGACAGGGACGCAATGAGCAGTTCTTC. The encoded protein is CATSEPGQGRNEQFF.

The CDR3 DNA reads TGTGCCAGCAGTGACAGGGGGCGTCGGACTGAAGCTTTCTTT. Protein: CASSDRGRRTEAFF. This sequence joins TRBV6-1 and TRBJ1-1; 8 bases line up with TRBD1. Trimming took 3 bases from V and 5 from J; bases not matched to a gene: 5. The length of the CDR3 is 14 residues. The germline V gene has CDR1 MNHNS and CDR2 SASEGT.

The genes are TRBV30 and TRBJ2-3; D is uncertain. In germline, CDR1 is GTSNPN, CDR2 SVGIG (reference sequence). This CDR3 spans 13 amino acids. Trimming stripped 5 bases from V and 0 bases from J, with 9 bases between. The CDR3 nucleotides are TGTGCCTGGTCCACACCCAGCACAGATACGCAGTATTTT. Translated, it gives CAWSTPSTDTQYF.

The chain's CDR3 is CASKQGASNYGYTF. The CDR3, as DNA: TGTGCCAGTAAACAGGGGGCGTCTAACTATGGCTACACCTTC. This chain links TRBV19 with TRBJ1-2, with TRBD1 identical over 9 bases. This CDR3 region has 14 residues. Trimming took 7 bases from V and 0 from J; bases not matched to a gene: 3. Germline assignment: CDR1 LNHDA and CDR2 SQIVND (reference sequence).

The V gene is TRBV5-6, the J gene TRBJ2-7; 8 positions agree with TRBD2. The CDR3 runs 14 residues. Germline CDR1 reads SGHDT; CDR2 reads YYEEEE. The J segment lost 6 bases and the V segment lost 4 bases, leaving 9 bases of the junction unmatched. The CDR3 DNA reads TGTGCCAGCAGCCTCGGGAGGGCCTTCCTCGAGCAGTACTTC. Protein: CASSLGRAFLEQYF.

This chain uses TRBV28 with TRBJ2-7; 8 bases fit TRBD1. V lost 3 bases to trimming and J lost 6 bases; unmatched junction nucleotides: 7. CDR1 is MDHEN, CDR2 SYDVKM, per germline. The CDR3 contains 14 residues. As DNA, the CDR3 is TGTGCCAGCAGTTTTGGACAGGGTACTTTCGAGCAGTACTTC. Its protein product is CASSFGQGTFEQYF.

The CDR3 loop is CRVDSMNTEAFF. Here the CDR3 DNA reads TGTCGCGTGGACAGCATGAACACTGAAGCTTTCTTT. The rearrangement uses TRBV7-8 and TRBJ1-1; a weak D match, TRBD1 (6 bases). The CDR3 is 12 amino acids. The germline gives CDR1 SGHVS, CDR2 FQNEAQ.

The V and J genes are TRBV10-3 and TRBJ1-2, with D possibly matching TRBD1 (5 bases). Trimming cost V 0 bases and J 13 bases, with 9 bases left between them. CDR1 is ENHRY and CDR2 is SYGVKD in the germline V gene. The CDR3 covers 11 residues. The CDR3 is CAISESRVRTF. CDR3 nucleotide sequence: TGTGCCATCAGTGAGTCCAGGGTACGCACCTTC.

The chain combines TRBV6-5 with TRBJ2-7; 7 bases are a match to TRBD1. Germline V lookup: CDR1 MNHEY, CDR2 SVGAGI. V was clipped by 10 bases and J by 1 base; unmatched bases: 10. The CDR3 is made up of 14 amino acids. In DNA form, the CDR3 reads TGTGCCACCTTCACCGGGACAGCTTCCTACGAGCAGTACTTC. Translation: CATFTGTASYEQYF.

The chain employs TRBV14 and TRBJ1-1; no reliable D call. The CDR3 is 13 amino acids. V lost 2 bases to trimming and J lost 6 bases, with 10 bases between them. Germline CDR1 and CDR2: SGHDN and FVKESK. CDR3 residues: CASSQSRSAEAFF. CDR3 in DNA: TGTGCCAGCAGCCAATCGCGGTCCGCTGAAGCTTTCTTT.

This chain joins TRBV20-1 and TRBJ2-7, with unresolved D. V lost 6 bases, J lost 0 bases, and 6 bases lay in between. The germline V gene encodes CDR1 DFQATT and CDR2 SNEGSKA (reference sequence). This CDR3 is 11 amino acids long. CDR3 sequence reads: CSAPYSYEQYF. DNA of the CDR3: TGCAGTGCACCCTACTCCTACGAGCAGTACTTC.

V is TRBV7-2 and J is TRBJ1-1, with TRBD1 matching over 8 bases. The CDR3 runs to 15 residues. Germline CDR1 SGHTA, CDR2 FQGNSA. The V and J ends lost 1 base and 5 bases, in that order; junction bases with no gene match: 6. The CDR3 DNA reads as TGTGCCAGCAGCTTAGGGACAGGGAGGGGGACTGAAGCTTTCTTT. This encodes CASSLGTGRGTEAFF.

This clone has a single count. V is TRBV6-1 and J is TRBJ1-2; D uncertain. This CDR3 has 17 amino acids. Germline V gene lookup returns CDR1 MNHNS and CDR2 SASEGT. Between the trimmed V and J ends, which lost 3 bases and 0 bases, there was a span of 17 bases. CDR3 DNA sequence: TGTGCCAGCAGTGAGCAAGTTGCAGAAGCGTCTAACTATGGCTACACCTTC. Translated: CASSEQVAEASNYGYTF.

The chain employs TRBV28 and TRBJ2-3, with 7 positions matching TRBD1. Germline V gene sequence: CDR1 MDHEN, CDR2 SYDVKM. The J segment lost 0 bases and the V segment lost 4 bases, leaving 7 bases of the junction unmatched. This CDR3 is 16 amino acids long. The DNA for the CDR3 is TGTGCCAGCAGTTCCCACAACAGGGGTAGCACAGATACGCAGTATTTT. Translating it yields CASSSHNRGSTDTQYF.

The rearrangement links TRBV27 to TRBJ2-3, with a weak D call TRBD2 (5 bases). This CDR3 has 15 amino acids. With 5 bases removed from V and 0 bases from J, the gap between germline ends came to 12 bases. Looked up from germline, CDR1 is MNHEY and CDR2 is SMNVEV (reference sequence). The CDR3 loop reads CASSHAPGSTDTQYF. CDR3 DNA: TGTGCCAGCAGTCACGCTCCGGGAAGCACAGATACGCAGTATTTT.

This clone has only one observation. This chain joins TRBV2 and TRBJ1-5; perhaps TRBD1 as D (6 bases). CDR1 and CDR2 (germline): SNHLY, FYNNEI. The V gene lost 6 bases and the J gene lost 4 bases, with 13 bases spanning the gap. CDR3 size: 14 residues. The CDR3 loop reads CASREDSTNQPQHF. CDR3 sequence (DNA): TGTGCCAGCAGAGAGGACAGCACTAATCAGCCCCAGCATTTT.

A remark on this clone: Sequence at one end of the junction differs from germline and may be a read error. The chain joins TRBV7-2 to TRBJ1-5, with D perhaps TRBD1 (5 bases). The CDR3 extends over 15 amino acids. CDR1 is SGHTA and CDR2 is FQGNSA in the germline V gene. CDR3 sequence reads: CASTLMGRTHQPQHF. CDR3 nucleotides: TGTGCCAGCACCTTAATGGGGCGGACCCATCAGCCCCAGCATTTT.

The chain carries TRBV6-5 and TRBJ1-2; D is undetermined. CDR1 and CDR2 (germline): MNHEY, SVGAGI. Trimming stripped 6 bases from V and 0 bases from J, with 8 bases between. The CDR3 is 13 amino acids. The CDR3 here is CASRDNSNYGYTF. The CDR3 DNA is TGTGCCAGCAGAGACAACTCTAACTATGGCTACACCTTC.

This chain uses TRBV11-2 with TRBJ2-5; maybe TRBD1 (5 bases). Germline V CDR1 and CDR2: SGHAT, FQNNGV. V was pared by 2 bases and J by 2 bases, with 12 bases between. The CDR3 totals 15 residues. CDR3 nucleotides: TGTGCCAGCAGCTTATGGGGTGCAGGGCAAGAGACCCAGTACTTC. Its protein product is CASSLWGAGQETQYF.

The V gene is TRBV21-1, the J gene TRBJ1-3; the D call TRBD1 from the table was never checked on the DNA. TRBV21-1 counts as a pseudogene. The CDR3 runs to 14 residues. The CDR3 here is CASSKDTEGNTIYF. CDR3 nucleotides: TGTGCCAGCAGCAAGGACACGGAAGGAAACACCATATATTTT.

V and J are TRBV24-1 and TRBJ2-3, with a tentative D call TRBD1 (6 bases). Trimming left V 0 bases short and J 13 bases short, with 19 bases between. In germline, CDR1 is KGHDR, CDR2 SFDVKD. CDR3 length equals 15 residues. CDR3 loop: CATSDLHEGDTREYF. The CDR3 nucleotides are TGTGCCACCAGTGATTTGCATGAGGGGGACACTCGGGAGTATTTT.

Notes on this clone: This sample also contains other DNA sequences that code for the same CDR3. This chain uses TRBV28 with TRBJ2-7; 15 bases are a match to TRBD2. The CDR3 is made up of 16 amino acids. J gave up 4 bases and V 6 bases, and 7 bases lay outside the gene matches. Germline lookup yields CDR1 MDHEN and CDR2 SYDVKM. CDR3 region: CASSLGLAGGGYEQYF. CDR3 coding DNA: TGTGCCAGCAGCTTGGGACTAGCGGGAGGAGGATACGAGCAGTACTTC.